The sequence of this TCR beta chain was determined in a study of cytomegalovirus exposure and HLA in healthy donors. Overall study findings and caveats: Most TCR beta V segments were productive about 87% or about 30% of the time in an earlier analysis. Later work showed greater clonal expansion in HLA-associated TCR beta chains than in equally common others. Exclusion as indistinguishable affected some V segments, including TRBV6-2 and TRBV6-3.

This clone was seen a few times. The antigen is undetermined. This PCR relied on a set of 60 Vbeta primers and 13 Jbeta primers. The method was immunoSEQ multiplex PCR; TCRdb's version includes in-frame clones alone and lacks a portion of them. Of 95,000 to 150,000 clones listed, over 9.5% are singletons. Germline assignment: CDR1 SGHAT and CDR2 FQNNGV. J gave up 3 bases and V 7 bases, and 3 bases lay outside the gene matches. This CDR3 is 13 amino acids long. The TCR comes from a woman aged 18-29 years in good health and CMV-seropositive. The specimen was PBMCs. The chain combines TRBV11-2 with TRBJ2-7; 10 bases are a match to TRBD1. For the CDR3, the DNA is TGTGCCAGCACGGGACAGGGGAGCTACGAGCAGTACTTC. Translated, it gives CASTGQGSYEQYF.